The T cell receptor (beta chain) described here comes from a study of CD8 T cells in Susac syndrome. CDR1 and CDR2 (germline): SEHNR, FQNEAQ (reference sequence). This CDR3 contains 16 residues. V gave up 4 bases and J gave up 2 bases; unmatched junction bases: 9. Regarding this clonotype: The antigen is unknown.

Sequencing of TCR beta was performed on blood CD8+ T cells and on blood CD4+ T cells. Negative isolation was applied to CD8+ and CD4+ T cells, and FACS enrichment was applied to TEMRA cells. It was with random hexamers that roughly 0.45 to 1 ug RNA was reverse transcribed. The authors amplified TCR beta CDR3 across 54 Vbeta and 13 Jbeta using immunoSEQ multiplex PCR. In TCRdb, the immunoSEQ multiplex PCR reads were re-called with MiXCR into one record per CDR3 protein. The repertoire holds almost 450,000 distinct CDR3 sequences, with approximately 85% as singletons. Notes on the study in general: As acknowledged by the study, its TCR sequencing and HLA analysis included a relatively small number of individuals.

Material for sequencing was CD8+ T cells from PBMCs. This chain links TRBV7-9 with TRBJ2-7; 9 bases agree with TRBD2. The TCR was taken from a human donor with multiple sclerosis. The CDR3 is CASSSTHRTSAYEQYF. CDR3 coding DNA: TGTGCCAGCAGCTCTACGCATAGGACTAGCGCCTACGAGCAGTACTTC. Together with reference TRBV7-9 and TRBJ2-7, the CDR3 gives the full variable domain: DTGVSQNPRHKITKRGQNVTFRCDPISEHNRLYWYRQTLGQGPEFLTYFQNEAQLEKSRLLSDRFSAERPKGSFSTLEIQRTEQGDSAMYLCASSSTHRTSAYEQYFGPGTRLTVT.